The text below deals with one TCR beta chain. TCRdb analysed the multiplex PCR reads with MiXCR anew, one entry per CDR3 protein. The sample lists more than 250,000 distinct CDR3 sequences; 30% were seen once. This sample was included in a study of breast tumors, draining lymph nodes, adjacent tissues. Trimming removed 11 bases at V and 5 bases at J, with 15 bases between. There are 12 residues in the CDR3. Germline-derived CDR1 and CDR2 are MNHNY and SVGAGI (reference sequence). Axillary draining lymph nodes of breast cancer patients supplied the node samples. This TCR derives from a female donor with breast cancer. Some clones in this sample may be carry-over from other donors' samples. The V and J genes are TRBV6-6 and TRBJ1-2; tentatively, D is TRBD1 (5 bases). Sequencing was performed on axillary lymph node tissue. The CDR3 DNA is TGTGCCGGCAAGCAGGGCGGTTATGGCTACACCTTC. This sequence encodes CAGKQGGYGYTF.